A single sample gave rise to the 18 T cell receptor beta chains below, sequenced in a study of breast tumors, draining lymph nodes, adjacent tissues. TCRdb re-analysed the multiplex PCR reads in MiXCR, keeping a single row per CDR3 protein. The sample includes approximately 90,000 distinct CDR3 sequences, roughly 29% of them seen just once. The lymph nodes were axillary draining lymph nodes from breast cancer patients. The sequenced sample was axillary lymph node tissue. The receptors here all came from a female donor with breast cancer. Some clones in this sample may be carry-over from other donors' samples.

The chain carries TRBV28 and TRBJ2-4, with TRBD1 matching over 11 bases. Trimming removed 5 bases from V and 0 bases from J; junction bases left unmatched: 3. The CDR3 runs 16 residues. The germline V gene has CDR1 MDHEN and CDR2 SYDVKM. The CDR3 nucleotides read TGTGCCAGCAGTGGGACAGGGGGTCTAGCCAAAAACATTCAGTACTTC. As protein: CASSGTGGLAKNIQYF.

This clonotype was counted many times. The CDR3 sequence: CASSSGSGAYNEQFF. The CDR3 nucleotides read TGTGCCAGTTCCTCCGGGAGCGGGGCTTACAATGAGCAGTTCTTC. The chain couples TRBV19 to TRBJ2-1; 7 positions agree with TRBD2. Trimming at V came to 8 bases and at J to 4 bases, leaving 11 bases not matched to a gene. The CDR3 loop spans 15 amino acids. Germline CDR1 reads LNHDA; CDR2 reads SQIVND (reference sequence).

The chain employs TRBV6-2 or TRBV6-3 and TRBJ2-2, with D unclear. The CDR3 sequence is 14 residues long. The V gene's germline CDR1 is MNHEY and CDR2 SVGEGT. Trimming shortened V by 4 bases and J by 1 base, and 7 bases separated the two germline ends. The CDR3, as DNA: TGTGCCAGCAGTTTCGGCGGGAACACCGGGGAGCTGTTTTTT. Amino acid sequence: CASSFGGNTGELFF.

At least ten counts were recorded for this clonotype. The V call is TRBV15, the J call TRBJ2-5; 12 positions agree with TRBD2. The germline CDR1 and CDR2 sequences are LNHNV and YYDKDF (reference sequence). J lost 5 bases, V lost 0 bases, and 7 bases had no gene match. This CDR3 is 17 amino acids long. The CDR3 loop is CATSRDLRLAGAETQYF. CDR3 bases: TGTGCCACCAGCAGAGATCTTAGACTAGCGGGAGCGGAGACCCAGTACTTC. Filled out from reference TRBV15 and TRBJ2-5, the complete variable domain reads DAMVIQNPRYQVTQFGKPVTLSCSQTLNHNVMYWYQQKSSQAPKLLFHYYDKDFNNEADTPDNFQSRRPNTSFCFLDIRSPGLGDTAMYLCATSRDLRLAGAETQYFGPGTRLLVL.

This clonotype was picked up a small number of times. This chain links TRBV7-2 with TRBJ2-7, with 13 bases fitting TRBD2. The V gene's germline CDR1 is SGHTA and CDR2 FQGNSA. The CDR3 sequence is 16 residues long. The V segment lost 1 base and the J segment 5 bases; nucleotides outside the gene matches: 5. CDR3 residues: CASSLEGTSGINEQYF. For the CDR3, the DNA is TGTGCCAGCAGCTTAGAGGGGACTAGCGGGATTAACGAGCAGTACTTC. Variable domain in full (rest from reference TRBV7-2 and TRBJ2-7): GAGVSQSPSNKVTEKGKDVELRCDPISGHTALYWYRQSLGQGLEFLIYFQGNSAPDKSGLPSDRFSAERTGGSVSTLTIQRTQQEDSAVYLCASSLEGTSGINEQYFGPGTRLTVT.

This clonotype showed up many times. V is TRBV20-1 and J is TRBJ2-1; 9 bases map to TRBD2. Losses at the gene ends were 5 bases for V and 1 base for J; bases not matched to a gene: 6. This CDR3 contains 15 residues. Germline V gene lookup returns CDR1 DFQATT and CDR2 SNEGSKA (reference sequence). Here the CDR3 reads CSARSGSYSYNEQFF. CDR3 nucleotide sequence: TGCAGTGCTCGTAGCGGGAGTTATTCCTACAATGAGCAGTTCTTC.

This clonotype was observed a few times. A much larger clone sits a single nucleotide away, making a read error possible. The V call is TRBV5-1, the J call TRBJ2-5; D is ambiguous. CDR1 is SGHRS and CDR2 is YFSETQ in the germline V gene. The CDR3 sequence is 14 residues long. The CDR3 bases are TGCGCCAGCAGCTTTACCAGCCACCAAGACACCCAGTACTTC. It codes for CASSFTSHQDTQYF.

The chain employs TRBV7-9 and TRBJ1-4; D gene ambiguous. This CDR3 comprises 13 residues. The V gene lost 5 bases and the J gene lost 1 base, with 5 bases spanning the gap. CDR1 and CDR2 from the germline V gene are SEHNR and FQNEAQ (reference sequence). CDR3 residues: CASSRLTNEKLFF. CDR3 bases: TGTGCCAGCAGCCGTTTAACTAATGAAAAACTGTTTTTT.

This clonotype was detected many times. The chain has TRBV30 and TRBJ2-5, with D perhaps matching TRBD2 (6 bases). The CDR3 covers 14 residues. The ends were cut back, 8 bases at V and 2 bases at J, with 18 bases in the middle. Germline V gene lookup returns CDR1 GTSNPN and CDR2 SVGIG (reference sequence). Here the CDR3 DNA reads TGTGCCATGTCGGGGGACCGTTTTCAAGAGACCCAGTACTTC. As protein: CAMSGDRFQETQYF.

This clonotype was counted many times. V usage is TRBV11-2 and J usage is TRBJ2-7; the D is unclear. Germline lookup yields CDR1 SGHAT and CDR2 FQNNGV. Trimming left V 5 bases short and J 1 base short, with 9 bases between. This CDR3 is built from 13 residues. CDR3 bases: TGTGCCAGCAGCCCCCGACCGTCCTACGAGCAGTACTTC. As protein: CASSPRPSYEQYF.

Notes on this clonotype: The conserved phenylalanine or tryptophan is not found at the CDR3 terminus, so this likely reflects a read error. The V call is TRBV11-2, the J call TRBJ2-2; TRBD1 aligns across 7 bases. CDR1 and CDR2 from the germline V gene are SGHAT and FQNNGV. The CDR3 spans 19 residues. Trimming took 2 bases from V and 1 from J; bases not matched to a gene: 13. CDR3 in DNA: TGTGCCAGCAGCTTAAGGGGGCTCACCCGGCTCCGGAACACCGGGGAGCTGTTTCTT. Protein product: CASSLRGLTRLRNTGELFL.

The chain employs TRBV9 and TRBJ2-7; TRBD1 matches at 9 bases. CDR3 size: 13 residues. After removal of 3 bases from V and 6 bases from J, the junction contained 4 bases not matched to a gene. The germline CDR1 and CDR2 sequences are SGDLS and YYNGEE. For the CDR3, the DNA is TGTGCCAGCAGCGCAGGGACAGGGTTCGAGCAGTACTTC. Amino acid sequence: CASSAGTGFEQYF.

The chain is built from TRBV20-1 and TRBJ2-4; D may be TRBD1 or TRBD2 (5 bases each). The germline V gene encodes CDR1 DFQATT and CDR2 SNEGSKA (reference sequence). V lost 7 bases and J 0 bases, leaving 22 bases between the germline ends. The length of the CDR3 is 17 residues. The CDR3 reads CSGQGRGADLAKNIQYF. The CDR3 nucleotides are TGCAGTGGCCAAGGCCGGGGCGCCGATTTAGCCAAAAACATTCAGTACTTC.

This clonotype came up many times. The gene calls are TRBV5-6 and TRBJ1-4; 8 bases agree with TRBD1. V lost 5 bases, J lost 5 bases, and 8 bases stayed unmatched. The CDR3 totals 15 residues. Germline V gene data show CDR1 as SGHDT and CDR2 as YYEEEE. The CDR3, as DNA: TGTGCCAGCAGTACCCGGACAGGGAGGAATGAAAAACTGTTTTTT. Protein: CASSTRTGRNEKLFF.

V is TRBV7-2 and J is TRBJ2-5, with D uncertain. V was cut by 7 bases and J by 13 bases, with 16 bases left in between. The CDR3 spans 11 residues. Germline CDR1 SGHTA, CDR2 FQGNSA. The CDR3 DNA reads as TGTGCCAGCACCCAATCGGAGACACGGTACTTC. Translation: CASTQSETRYF.

The V gene is TRBV6-2 or TRBV6-3, the J gene TRBJ2-1; D possibly corresponds to TRBD2 (6 bases). The CDR3 sequence is 13 residues long. CDR1 and CDR2 (germline): MNHEY, SVGEGT. V was cut by 10 bases and J by 6 bases, with 16 bases left in between. The CDR3 DNA sequence: TGTGCCATCGGTCGCAACGGGGGCAATGAGCAGTTCTTC. Translating gives CAIGRNGGNEQFF.

This clonotype was counted many times. The CDR3 nucleotides are TGCAGTGCTAGAGATGCTCCGGCAAACTACGAGCAGTACTTC. It is translated as CSARDAPANYEQYF. The chain combines TRBV20-1 with TRBJ2-7; D uncertain. V lost 0 bases to trimming and J lost 3 bases, with 12 bases between them. The CDR3 extends over 14 amino acids. Per germline, CDR1 DFQATT and CDR2 SNEGSKA (reference sequence).

This clonotype has a count of ten or more. A much larger clone differs from this one at a single base, so this may be a read error. This chain links TRBV7-2 with TRBJ2-5; a weak D match, TRBD2 (7 bases). The length of the CDR3 is 15 residues. Germline V lookup: CDR1 SGHTA, CDR2 FQGNSA. Written as DNA, the CDR3 is TGTGCCAGCAGCCCATCGAGGGGGGGAGTAAAGACCCAGCACTTC. It codes for CASSPSRGGVKTQHF.